The 17 T cell receptor beta chains in this list originate from one sample, sequenced in a study of blood T cell repertoires in COVID-19. Produced via immunoSEQ multiplex PCR; TCRdb's table is partial and in-frame only. The repertoire holds under 80,000 clones, with roughly 86% as singletons. The material sequenced was peripheral blood. The source is a man aged 70-80 years with active COVID-19.

This clone has a single count. The chain couples TRBV5-1 to TRBJ2-1; 10 positions agree with TRBD2. V was pared by 0 bases and J by 0 bases, with 0 bases of the junction left unmatched. This CDR3 has 16 amino acids. CDR1 and CDR2 (germline): SGHRS, YFSETQ. CDR3 amino acids: CASSLEREGSYNEQFF. The CDR3 DNA follows: TGCGCCAGCAGCTTGGAGCGGGAGGGCTCCTACAATGAGCAGTTCTTC.

The chain recombines TRBV15 with TRBJ2-5; 11 positions match TRBD1. Per the germline V gene, CDR1 is LNHNV and CDR2 is YYDKDF (reference sequence). Unmatched junction bases numbered 7, after V lost 3 bases and J lost 4 bases. The CDR3 has 16 amino acids. For the CDR3, the DNA is TGTGCCACCAGCAGCCCTGGGGGGACAGGGGGAGAGACCCAGTACTTC. Residues: CATSSPGGTGGETQYF. Variable domain in full (rest from reference TRBV15 and TRBJ2-5): DAMVIQNPRYQVTQFGKPVTLSCSQTLNHNVMYWYQQKSSQAPKLLFHYYDKDFNNEADTPDNFQSRRPNTSFCFLDIRSPGLGDTAMYLCATSSPGGTGGETQYFGPGTRLLVL.

J is TRBJ1-2 and V is TRBV5-4; 7 bases match TRBD1. This CDR3 comprises 15 residues. Trimming cost V 0 bases and J 2 bases; bases outside gene matches: 4. Germline V lookup: CDR1 SGHNT, CDR2 YYREEE (reference sequence). CDR3 sequence reads: CASSLAGGTNYGYTF. In nucleotides, the CDR3 is TGTGCCAGCAGCTTGGCAGGGGGAACGAACTATGGCTACACCTTC.

The CDR3 nucleotides read TGTGCCAGCAGGCGTGGAGGGTCTAATGAAAAACTGTTTTTT. Translating it yields CASRRGGSNEKLFF. The chain is built from TRBV2 and TRBJ1-4; D remains ambiguous. V was cut by 6 bases and J by 3 bases, with 11 bases left in between. CDR1 SNHLY and CDR2 FYNNEI come from the germline V gene. This CDR3 is 14 amino acids long. Full variable domain (missing parts from reference TRBV2 and TRBJ1-4): EPEVTQTPSHQVTQMGQEVILRCVPISNHLYFYWYRQILGQKVEFLVSFYNNEISEKSEIFDDQFSVERPDGSNFTLKIRSTKLEDSAMYFCASRRGGSNEKLFFGSGTQLSVL.

This clone has a handful of counts. The V call is TRBV7-9, the J call TRBJ1-2, with a weak D call TRBD1 (6 bases). The V end was cut by 5 bases, the J end by 7 bases, with 26 bases between. The germline V gene encodes CDR1 SEHNR and CDR2 FQNEAQ (reference sequence). The CDR3 runs to 17 residues. The chain's CDR3 is CASSPSGTRGSSFGYTF. CDR3 sequence (DNA): TGTGCCAGCAGCCCCTCGGGCACGAGGGGGAGCTCTTTTGGCTACACCTTC.

The sample holds many counts of this clone. The J gene is TRBJ2-5, the V gene TRBV24-1, with D maybe TRBD1 (5 bases). CDR1 and CDR2 from the germline V gene are KGHDR and SFDVKD. The CDR3 spans 14 residues. V shed 4 bases and J shed 9 bases, with 17 bases lying between them. This CDR3 is CATSDPLRTRAQYF. DNA for the CDR3: TGTGCCACCAGTGACCCCCTCCGGACACGGGCCCAGTACTTC.

V and J are TRBV6-6 and TRBJ2-7; TRBD2 matches 8 bases. The germline gives CDR1 MNHNY, CDR2 SVGAGI (reference sequence). V was pared by 0 bases and J by 6 bases, with 4 bases of the junction left unmatched. The CDR3 spans 14 residues. The CDR3 nucleotides read TGTGCCAGCAGTTACTCGGGACTAGTGGGCGAGCAGTACTTC. Translated: CASSYSGLVGEQYF.

V usage is TRBV7-9 and J usage is TRBJ2-1; TRBD2 might be the D (6 bases). CDR3 length: 14 amino acids. The germline V and J ends were trimmed by 7 bases and 5 bases, with 15 bases remaining between them. Per germline, CDR1 SEHNR and CDR2 FQNEAQ (reference sequence). CDR3 in DNA: TGTGCCAGCACCGGCGGGAATCAACACAATGAGCAGTTCTTC. This translates into CASTGGNQHNEQFF. The whole variable domain, filled in from reference TRBV7-9 and TRBJ2-1, reads DTGVSQNPRHKITKRGQNVTFRCDPISEHNRLYWYRQTLGQGPEFLTYFQNEAQLEKSRLLSDRFSAERPKGSFSTLEIQRTEQGDSAMYLCASTGGNQHNEQFFGPGTRLTVL.

This chain connects TRBV29-1 to TRBJ2-5; D is uncertain. The CDR3 runs to 12 residues. Germline V gene lookup returns CDR1 SQVTM and CDR2 ANQGSEA. V gave up 7 bases and J gave up 5 bases, with 14 bases separating them. CDR3 residues: CSGDSAPETQYF. The CDR3 DNA is TGCAGCGGCGACTCCGCCCCGGAGACCCAGTACTTC.

The rearrangement links TRBV5-1 to TRBJ2-7, with 14 bases identical to TRBD2. V trimming: 0 bases; J trimming: 7 bases; junction bases outside the gene matches: 3. The CDR3 runs to 15 residues. CDR1 is SGHRS, CDR2 YFSETQ, per germline. The DNA for the CDR3 is TGCGCCAGCAGCTTGGGGACTAGCGGGGGGCGGGAGCAGTACTTC. Translation gives CASSLGTSGGREQYF.

V is TRBV20-1 and J is TRBJ2-1, with a possible D match to TRBD1 (5 bases). Looked up from germline, CDR1 is DFQATT and CDR2 is SNEGSKA (reference sequence). This CDR3 is built from 10 residues. Trimming took off 7 bases at V and 9 bases at J, with 10 bases between the two ends. Here the CDR3 reads CSGGVGEQFF. As DNA, the CDR3 is TGCAGTGGGGGCGTTGGTGAGCAGTTCTTC.

The chain employs TRBV15 and TRBJ1-5; TRBD1 matches at 7 bases. Germline V CDR1 and CDR2: LNHNV, YYDKDF (reference sequence). This CDR3 comprises 16 residues. V was pared by 0 bases and J by 7 bases, with 9 bases of the junction left unmatched. The CDR3 DNA is TGTGCCACCAGCAGAGACGTCGTGGGCAGGGGGCAGCCCCAGCATTTT. Its protein product is CATSRDVVGRGQPQHF.

The V gene is TRBV5-8, the J gene TRBJ1-2; no clear D gene. The CDR3 loop spans 15 amino acids. Trimming took 4 bases from V and 5 from J, leaving 18 bases between them. Germline CDR1 SGHTS, CDR2 YDEGEE. The CDR3 sequence is CASSPENGRHYGYTF. CDR3 DNA: TGTGCCAGCAGCCCGGAGAATGGCCGTCATTATGGCTACACCTTC.

The chain is built from TRBV18 and TRBJ2-5, with 7 bases fitting TRBD1. V dropped 3 bases and J dropped 5; count of bases not matched to a gene: 9. This CDR3 is built from 15 residues. Germline values: CDR1 KGHSH, CDR2 LQKENI. The CDR3 nucleotides are TGTGCCAGCTCACCTGGTAAGGGGGCAAGTGAGACCCAGTACTTC. Its translation is CASSPGKGASETQYF.

This clone has only one observation. The chain uses TRBV30 and TRBJ1-1, with TRBD1 as a possible D gene (6 bases). Between the trimmed V and J ends, which lost 5 bases and 6 bases, there was a span of 13 bases. Per germline, CDR1 GTSNPN and CDR2 SVGIG (reference sequence). CDR3 length equals 12 residues. The CDR3 sequence is CAWEQGAAEAFF. CDR3 DNA: TGTGCCTGGGAACAGGGCGCCGCTGAAGCTTTCTTT. Full variable domain (rest looked up from reference TRBV30 and TRBJ1-1): SQTIHQWPATLVQPVGSPLSLECTVEGTSNPNLYWYRQAAGRGLQLLFYSVGIGQISSEVPQNLSASRPQDRQFILSSKKLLLSDSGFYLCAWEQGAAEAFFGQGTRLTVV.

V and J are TRBV20-1 and TRBJ2-1; 9 positions agree with TRBD2. J was trimmed by 12 bases and V by 3 bases; bases with no gene match: 18. The CDR3 runs to 16 residues. Germline V gene sequence: CDR1 DFQATT, CDR2 SNEGSKA (reference sequence). The CDR3 bases are TGCAGTGCTAGTCCCAGGATAGCGGGGGCACGCGGTGGGCAGTTCTTC. Protein: CSASPRIAGARGGQFF.

CDR3 residues: CASSGGRAADTQYF. CDR3 nucleotide sequence: TGTGCCAGCAGTGGGGGGCGCGCGGCAGATACGCAGTATTTT. The chain is built from TRBV2 and TRBJ2-3, with D possibly TRBD1 on 6 matching bases. The CDR3 length is 14 residues. The germline V gene encodes CDR1 SNHLY and CDR2 FYNNEI. V was trimmed by 4 bases and J by 4 bases, leaving 12 bases between them. Supplemented by reference TRBV2 and TRBJ2-3, the full variable domain reads EPEVTQTPSHQVTQMGQEVILRCVPISNHLYFYWYRQILGQKVEFLVSFYNNEISEKSEIFDDQFSVERPDGSNFTLKIRSTKLEDSAMYFCASSGGRAADTQYFGPGTRLTVL.